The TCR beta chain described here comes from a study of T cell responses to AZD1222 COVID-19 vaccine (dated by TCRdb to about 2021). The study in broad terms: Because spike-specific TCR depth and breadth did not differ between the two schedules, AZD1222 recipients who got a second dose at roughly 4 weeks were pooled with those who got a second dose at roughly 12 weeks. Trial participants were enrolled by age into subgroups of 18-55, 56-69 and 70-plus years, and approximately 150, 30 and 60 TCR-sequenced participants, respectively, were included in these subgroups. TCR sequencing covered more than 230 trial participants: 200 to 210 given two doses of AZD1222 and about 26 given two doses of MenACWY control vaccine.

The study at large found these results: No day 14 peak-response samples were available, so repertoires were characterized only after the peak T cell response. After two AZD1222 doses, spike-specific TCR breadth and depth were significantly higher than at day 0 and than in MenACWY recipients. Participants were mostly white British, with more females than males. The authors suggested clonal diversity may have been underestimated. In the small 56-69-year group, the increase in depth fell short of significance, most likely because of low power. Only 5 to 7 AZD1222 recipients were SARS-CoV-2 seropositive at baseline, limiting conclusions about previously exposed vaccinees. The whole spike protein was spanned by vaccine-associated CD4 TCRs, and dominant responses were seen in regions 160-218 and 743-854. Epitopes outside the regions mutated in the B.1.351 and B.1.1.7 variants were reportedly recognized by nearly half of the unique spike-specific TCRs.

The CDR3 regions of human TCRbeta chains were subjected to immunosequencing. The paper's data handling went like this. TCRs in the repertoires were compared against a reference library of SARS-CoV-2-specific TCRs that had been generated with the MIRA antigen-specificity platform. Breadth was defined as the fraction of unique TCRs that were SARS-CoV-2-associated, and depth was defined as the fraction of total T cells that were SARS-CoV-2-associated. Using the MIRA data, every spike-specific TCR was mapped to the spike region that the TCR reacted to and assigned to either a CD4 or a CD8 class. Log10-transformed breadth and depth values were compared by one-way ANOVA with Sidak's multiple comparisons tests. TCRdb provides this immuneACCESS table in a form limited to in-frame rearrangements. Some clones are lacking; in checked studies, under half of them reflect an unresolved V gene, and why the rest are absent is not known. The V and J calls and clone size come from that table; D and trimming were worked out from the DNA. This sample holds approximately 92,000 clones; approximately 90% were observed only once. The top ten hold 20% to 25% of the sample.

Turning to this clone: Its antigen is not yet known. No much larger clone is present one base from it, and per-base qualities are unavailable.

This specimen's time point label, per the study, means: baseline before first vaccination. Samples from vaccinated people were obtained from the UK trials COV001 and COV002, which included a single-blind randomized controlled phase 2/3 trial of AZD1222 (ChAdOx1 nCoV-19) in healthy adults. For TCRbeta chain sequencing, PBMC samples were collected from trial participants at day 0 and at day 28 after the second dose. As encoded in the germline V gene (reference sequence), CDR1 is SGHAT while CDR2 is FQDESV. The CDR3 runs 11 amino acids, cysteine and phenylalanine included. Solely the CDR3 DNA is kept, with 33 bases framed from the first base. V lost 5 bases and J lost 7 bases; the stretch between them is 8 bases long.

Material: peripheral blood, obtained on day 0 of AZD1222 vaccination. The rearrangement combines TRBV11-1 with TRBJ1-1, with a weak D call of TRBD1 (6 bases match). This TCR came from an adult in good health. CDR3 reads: CASSLDSEAFF. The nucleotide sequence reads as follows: TGTGCCAGCAGCCTGGACAGTGAAGCTTTCTTT.